These 19 T cell receptor beta chains were sequenced from one sample in a study of T cells in Graves' hyperthyroidism and ophthalmopathy. Amplified TCR beta CDR3 regions derived from RNA transcripts. First-round RT-PCR targeting the TCR CDR3 was performed with the HTBI primer set. TCRdb used MiXCR to reprocess the multiplex PCR reads, holding one entry per CDR3 protein. The table includes nearly 600,000 distinct CDR3 sequences, roughly 14% detected once. Sequencing was performed on blood. The receptor source for this set is a woman under 40 with Graves' hyperthyroidism that later progressed to Graves' ophthalmopathy.

This clonotype was observed many times. The J gene is TRBJ2-2, the V gene TRBV5-1; D is perhaps TRBD1 or TRBD2 (5 bases each). The CDR3 has 17 residues. Germline CDR1 is SGHRS and CDR2 is YFSETQ. V gave up 0 bases and J gave up 0 bases, with 12 bases separating them. CDR3 sequence: CASSLVGDAANTGELFF. The CDR3 DNA is TGCGCCAGCAGCTTGGTAGGGGACGCCGCGAACACCGGGGAGCTGTTTTTT.

At least ten counts were recorded for this clonotype. The rearrangement joins TRBV28 to TRBJ1-6, with D hard to call. Germline CDR1 reads MDHEN; CDR2 reads SYDVKM. CDR3 size: 16 residues. Trimming stripped 4 bases from V and 11 bases from J, with 21 bases between. CDR3 sequence: CASSSDGKGHVPPLHF. CDR3 in DNA: TGTGCCAGCAGTTCCGACGGGAAAGGGCATGTGCCACCCCTCCACTTT.

In its sample, this clonotype was seen a few times. The chain combines TRBV29-1 with TRBJ1-1; 7 nucleotides line up with TRBD1. CDR3 size: 13 residues. Trimming took 6 bases from V and 2 from J; bases not matched to a gene: 6. Germline CDR1 SQVTM, CDR2 ANQGSEA. The CDR3 DNA reads as TGCAGCGTGCGGGACAGACTTAACACTGAAGCTTTCTTT. Translated, it gives CSVRDRLNTEAFF.

This clonotype was seen a few times. The chain uses TRBV7-9 and TRBJ1-1; 9 bases line up with TRBD1. The CDR3 has 13 residues. After removal of 11 bases from V and 1 base from J, the junction contained 5 bases not matched to a gene. Germline V CDR1 and CDR2: SEHNR, FQNEAQ (reference sequence). The CDR3 is CAGLQGANTEAFF. The CDR3 DNA is TGTGCCGGACTACAGGGGGCGAACACTGAAGCTTTCTTT.

Many counts were recorded for this clonotype. The rearrangement links TRBV28 to TRBJ2-4; D perhaps matches TRBD1 (7 bases). Germline CDR1 and CDR2: MDHEN and SYDVKM. Trimming left V 2 bases short and J 1 base short, with 18 bases between. The CDR3 contains 18 residues. The CDR3 coding sequence is TGTGCCAGCAGTTTAGGCAGCTTCGCAGGGGGGGCCAAAAACATTCAGTACTTC. Translated: CASSLGSFAGGAKNIQYF.

This clonotype has ten or more counts. This sequence joins TRBV7-9 and TRBJ2-5; D tentatively reads TRBD1 or TRBD2 (5 bases each). There are 15 residues in the CDR3. Germline values: CDR1 SEHNR, CDR2 FQNEAQ (reference sequence). V was clipped by 3 bases and J by 4 bases, with 15 bases between them. CDR3 DNA sequence: TGTGCCAGCAGCTTCGACTTGACGGGACGAGAGACCCAGTACTTC. Translated, it gives CASSFDLTGRETQYF.

This clonotype has a count of ten or more. CDR3 loop: CSVSQGMNTEAFF. The DNA for the CDR3 is TGCAGCGTGTCACAGGGGATGAACACTGAAGCTTTCTTT. The genes are TRBV29-1 and TRBJ1-1, with 7 bases that match TRBD1. Trimming removed 6 bases from V and 0 bases from J; junction bases left unmatched: 4. Per the germline V gene, CDR1 is SQVTM and CDR2 is ANQGSEA. There are 13 residues in the CDR3.

Concerning this clonotype: A much bigger clone sits one base away, suggesting this may be a read error. The J gene is TRBJ2-1, the V gene TRBV20-1; no clear D gene. Germline V gene sequence: CDR1 DFQATT, CDR2 SNEGSKA (reference sequence). The length of the CDR3 is 12 residues. V shed 0 bases and J shed 10 bases, with 10 bases lying between them. CDR3 sequence: CSARDPSEEQFF. The CDR3 bases are TGCAGTGCTAGAGATCCCAGCGAAGAGCAGTTCTTC.

This chain connects TRBV28 to TRBJ2-3; 16 bases agree with TRBD2. J lost 4 bases, V lost 4 bases, and 11 bases had no gene match. Germline CDR1 reads MDHEN; CDR2 reads SYDVKM. The CDR3 loop spans 19 amino acids. CDR3: CASSSTPGLAGGPPDTQYF. Written as DNA, the CDR3 is TGTGCCAGCAGTTCCACCCCGGGACTAGCGGGAGGGCCCCCAGATACGCAGTATTTT.

The chain joins TRBV29-1 to TRBJ2-2; D tentatively fits TRBD1 or TRBD2 (5 bases each). This CDR3 contains 17 residues. Germline V gives CDR1 SQVTM, CDR2 ANQGSEA. Trimming removed 7 bases from V and 4 bases from J, with 25 bases in between. The CDR3 DNA is TGCAGCGCCCGAACCAGCTTGGTTCAGGGACCCACCGGGGAGCTGTTTTTT. Translating gives CSARTSLVQGPTGELFF.

The chain carries TRBV14 and TRBJ2-7, with 7 bases lining up with TRBD2. This CDR3 region has 15 residues. Germline assignment: CDR1 SGHDN and CDR2 FVKESK. V was pared by 5 bases and J by 0 bases, with 7 bases of the junction left unmatched. The CDR3 DNA sequence: TGTGCCAGCAGCTTCCTAGCGGTTCCCTCCTACGAGCAGTACTTC. This encodes CASSFLAVPSYEQYF.

Details on this clonotype: A much larger clone lies a single base off, so this may be a read error. This chain links TRBV3-1 with TRBJ2-7; tentatively, D is TRBD1 (5 bases). The germline gives CDR1 LGHDT, CDR2 YNNKEL (reference sequence). The CDR3 is 15 amino acids. The CDR3 protein is CASSQPRTHSSEQYF. As DNA, the CDR3 is TGTGCCAGCAGCCAACCTAGGACACACTCCTCCGAGCAGTACTTC.

A few counts support this clonotype. This chain links TRBV20-1 with TRBJ1-5; TRBD1 matches at 7 bases. Per the germline V gene, CDR1 is DFQATT and CDR2 is SNEGSKA (reference sequence). Trimming cost V 5 bases and J 2 bases; bases outside gene matches: 3. CDR3 length: 13 residues. In nucleotides, the CDR3 is TGCAGTGCTTACAGGGGCGGCAATCAGCCCCAGCATTTT. It yields the protein CSAYRGGNQPQHF.

This clonotype was recorded many times. The chain links TRBV30 to TRBJ1-4; D not resolved. CDR1 is GTSNPN, CDR2 SVGIG, per germline (reference sequence). The CDR3 is 14 residues long. Trimming took 6 bases from V and 7 from J, leaving 18 bases between them. The CDR3: CACPDVGPGEKLFF. In DNA form, the CDR3 reads TGTGCCTGCCCAGACGTAGGGCCCGGTGAAAAACTGTTTTTT. Variable domain in full (rest from reference TRBV30 and TRBJ1-4): SQTIHQWPATLVQPVGSPLSLECTVEGTSNPNLYWYRQAAGRGLQLLFYSVGIGQISSEVPQNLSASRPQDRQFILSSKKLLLSDSGFYLCACPDVGPGEKLFFGSGTQLSVL.

At least ten counts were recorded for this clonotype. The chain recombines TRBV19 with TRBJ1-1, with 9 nucleotides matching TRBD1. The CDR3 loop spans 13 amino acids. V was clipped by 1 base and J by 12 bases; unmatched bases: 6. Germline V gives CDR1 LNHDA, CDR2 SQIVND (reference sequence). CDR3 protein: CASSIATGGETFF. Here the CDR3 DNA reads TGTGCCAGTAGTATAGCGACAGGGGGTGAGACTTTCTTT.

This sequence joins TRBV5-4 and TRBJ1-2; 7 bases line up with TRBD1. Trimming at V came to 3 bases and at J to 4 bases, leaving 3 bases not matched to a gene. Germline assignment: CDR1 SGHNT and CDR2 YYREEE (reference sequence). There are 13 residues in the CDR3. The DNA for the CDR3 is TGTGCCAGCAGCTCGACAGGGATCTATGGCTACACCTTC. Translation: CASSSTGIYGYTF. The variable domain in full, completed from reference TRBV5-4 and TRBJ1-2, reads ETGVTQSPTHLIKTRGQQVTLRCSSQSGHNTVSWYQQALGQGPQFIFQYYREEENGRGNFPPRFSGLQFPNYSSELNVNALELDDSALYLCASSSTGIYGYTFGSGTRLTVV.

With respect to this clonotype: One junction end disagrees with the germline gene, perhaps due to a read error. The V and J genes are TRBV2 and TRBJ2-3, with 7 positions matching TRBD2. The germline gives CDR1 SNHLY, CDR2 FYNNEI. CDR3 size: 15 residues. The CDR3 DNA is TGTGCCAGCAGTCAGCGGGAATCTAGCACAGGTACGCAGTATTTT. It is translated as CASSQRESSTGTQYF.

The chain joins TRBV30 to TRBJ2-3; D not certain. Germline V gene data show CDR1 as GTSNPN and CDR2 as SVGIG (reference sequence). CDR3 length equals 14 residues. V was trimmed by 3 bases and J by 8 bases, leaving 18 bases between them. The CDR3 region has the DNA TGTGCCTGGAGAGGACCTAGAGGCGGCGGTACGCAGTATTTT. The encoded protein is CAWRGPRGGGTQYF.

The table lists this clonotype with many counts. The J gene is TRBJ1-4, the V gene TRBV28, with D hard to call. This CDR3 contains 14 residues. Germline lookup yields CDR1 MDHEN and CDR2 SYDVKM. V was pared by 5 bases and J by 7 bases, with 14 bases between. CDR3 in amino acids: CASSPQIIGEKLFF. The DNA for the CDR3 is TGTGCCAGCAGTCCTCAAATAATAGGTGAAAAACTGTTTTTT.